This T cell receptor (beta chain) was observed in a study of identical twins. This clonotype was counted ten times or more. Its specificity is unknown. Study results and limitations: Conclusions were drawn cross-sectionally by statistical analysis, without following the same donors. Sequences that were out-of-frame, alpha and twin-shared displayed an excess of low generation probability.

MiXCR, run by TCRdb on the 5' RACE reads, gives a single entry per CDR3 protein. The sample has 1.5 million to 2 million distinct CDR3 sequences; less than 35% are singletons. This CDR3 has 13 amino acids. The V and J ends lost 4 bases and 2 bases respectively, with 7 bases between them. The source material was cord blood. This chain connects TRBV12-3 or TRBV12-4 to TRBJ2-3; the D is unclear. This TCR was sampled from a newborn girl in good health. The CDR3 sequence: CASSYLITDTQYF. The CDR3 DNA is TGTGCCAGCAGTTACCTCATCACAGATACGCAGTATTTT.